One sample yielded the 7 T cell receptor beta chains listed below, sequenced in a study of blood T cell repertoires in COVID-19. Profiling relied on immunoSEQ multiplex PCR, and the TCRdb table lists in-frame clones only, not all of them. The data contain 310,000 or so clones, about nine tenths of them singletons. Source material: PBMCs or T cells enriched from blood (not recorded which). The receptor source for this set is a woman under 30 who had recovered from COVID-19.

This clone was recorded a few times. This chain joins TRBV19 and TRBJ2-1; 16 bases match TRBD2. The CDR3 has 18 residues. Trimming removed 6 bases from V and 8 bases from J; junction bases left unmatched: 13. Germline V gives CDR1 LNHDA, CDR2 SQIVND (reference sequence). The CDR3: CASRGTSGRAALLDEQFF. As DNA, the CDR3 is TGTGCCAGTAGGGGGACTAGCGGGAGGGCGGCTCTTCTCGATGAGCAGTTCTTC.

V is TRBV10-3 and J is TRBJ2-7, with TRBD1 matching over 8 bases. V gave up 9 bases and J gave up 3 bases; unmatched junction bases: 7. CDR1 is ENHRY, CDR2 SYGVKD, per germline. This CDR3 is 13 amino acids long. The CDR3 spells CAIRTGNNYEQYF. The CDR3 nucleotides read TGTGCCATACGGACAGGGAATAACTACGAGCAGTACTTC.

The rearrangement uses TRBV29-1 and TRBJ1-1; D ambiguous. CDR1 SQVTM and CDR2 ANQGSEA come from the germline V gene. The CDR3 covers 14 residues. V lost 6 bases, J lost 1 base, and 15 bases lay in between. For the CDR3, the DNA is TGCAGCGTGGTCCCTTACTCCACGAACACTGAAGCTTTCTTT. Its protein is CSVVPYSTNTEAFF.

V usage is TRBV7-2 and J usage is TRBJ2-1, with 8 positions matching TRBD2. Per germline, CDR1 SGHTA and CDR2 FQGNSA. CDR3 length equals 15 residues. The trim removed 5 bases at V and 1 base at J, leaving 4 bases unmatched. The CDR3 is CASSAAGASYNEQFF. The DNA for the CDR3 is TGTGCCAGCAGCGCAGCGGGGGCATCCTACAATGAGCAGTTCTTC.

The chain has TRBV19 and TRBJ1-5; 7 bases are a match to TRBD1. V was clipped by 3 bases and J by 6 bases; unmatched bases: 5. Germline CDR1 reads LNHDA; CDR2 reads SQIVND (reference sequence). This CDR3 has 14 residues. In DNA, the CDR3 is TGTGCCAGTAGTATGGGGCAGGGGGGTCAGCCCCAGCATTTT. This translates into CASSMGQGGQPQHF.

This chain uses TRBV7-3 with TRBJ1-6; perhaps TRBD1 as D (5 bases). V was trimmed by 2 bases and J by 7 bases, leaving 9 bases between them. This CDR3 region has 14 residues. Looked up from germline, CDR1 is SGHTA and CDR2 is FQGTGA. CDR3 sequence reads: CASSLGGENSPLHF. The DNA of the CDR3 is TGTGCCAGCAGCTTAGGAGGGGAGAATTCACCCCTCCACTTT.

The chain recombines TRBV6-6 with TRBJ1-5; the D is unclear. CDR3 length: 15 amino acids. Trimming cost V 5 bases and J 1 base, with 12 bases left between them. Germline CDR1 reads MNHNY; CDR2 reads SVGAGI (reference sequence). The CDR3 bases are TGTGCCAGCAGTAATAGGGAGAGGAGCAATCAGCCCCAGCATTTT. Its protein product is CASSNRERSNQPQHF.